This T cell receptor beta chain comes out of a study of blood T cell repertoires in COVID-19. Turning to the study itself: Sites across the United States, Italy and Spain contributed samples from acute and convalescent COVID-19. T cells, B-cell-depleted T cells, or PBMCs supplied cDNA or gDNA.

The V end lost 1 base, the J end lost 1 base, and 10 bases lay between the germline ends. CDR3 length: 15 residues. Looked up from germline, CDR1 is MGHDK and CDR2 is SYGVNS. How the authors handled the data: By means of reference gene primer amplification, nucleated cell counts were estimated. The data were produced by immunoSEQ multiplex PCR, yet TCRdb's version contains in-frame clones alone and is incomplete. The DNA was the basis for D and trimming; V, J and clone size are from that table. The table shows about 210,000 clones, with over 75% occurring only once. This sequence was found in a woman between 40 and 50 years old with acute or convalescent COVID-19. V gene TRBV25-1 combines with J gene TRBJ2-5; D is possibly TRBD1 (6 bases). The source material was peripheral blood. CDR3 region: CASSEFNRVQETQYF. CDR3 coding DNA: TGTGCCAGCAGTGAATTCAACAGGGTCCAAGAGACCCAGTACTTC.